Following are 13 T cell receptor beta chains from one sample sequenced in a study of blood T cell repertoires in COVID-19. Libraries were prepared by immunoSEQ multiplex PCR; TCRdb keeps only in-frame clonotypes and omits some of them. The repertoire holds about 150,000 clones, with 80% to 85% as singletons. Sequencing used peripheral blood. These receptors were obtained from a woman aged 55 to 70 with acute or convalescent COVID-19.

The J gene is TRBJ1-1, the V gene TRBV27; D is unresolved. CDR1 and CDR2 (germline): MNHEY, SMNVEV (reference sequence). The CDR3 contains 15 residues. Between the trimmed V and J ends, which lost 0 bases and 1 base, there was a span of 9 bases. CDR3 in DNA: TGTGCCAGCAGTTTATCGGTACAAACGAACACTGAAGCTTTCTTT. Translation: CASSLSVQTNTEAFF.

The genes are TRBV27 and TRBJ2-2; D is possibly TRBD2 (5 bases). The CDR3 contains 13 residues. Trimming took off 5 bases at V and 4 bases at J, with 8 bases between the two ends. Looked up from germline, CDR1 is MNHEY and CDR2 is SMNVEV (reference sequence). The CDR3 sequence: CASSITSTGELFF. The CDR3 DNA sequence: TGTGCCAGCAGTATAACTAGCACCGGGGAGCTGTTTTTT.

CDR3: CASSGGLSQETQYF. CDR3 sequence (DNA): TGTGCCAGCAGCGGGGGACTTTCCCAAGAGACCCAGTACTTC. V usage is TRBV9 and J usage is TRBJ2-5, with a possible D match to TRBD2 (6 bases). Trimming took off 3 bases at V and 1 base at J, with 10 bases between the two ends. This CDR3 is built from 14 residues. From germline, CDR1 is SGDLS and CDR2 YYNGEE.

The rearrangement uses TRBV18 and TRBJ2-3, with 7 positions matching TRBD1. The trim removed 1 base at V and 2 bases at J, leaving 6 bases unmatched. The germline V gene encodes CDR1 KGHSH and CDR2 LQKENI. The CDR3 consists of 16 residues. The CDR3 sequence: CASSPQSGGNTDTQYF. The DNA of the CDR3 is TGTGCCAGCTCACCACAATCAGGGGGAAACACAGATACGCAGTATTTT.

This clone occurred a few times. Within the sample, other DNA sequences also encode this same CDR3. The V gene is TRBV5-1, the J gene TRBJ2-5; the match to TRBD1 covers 9 bases. Unmatched junction bases numbered 6, after V lost 4 bases and J lost 5 bases. The germline V gene encodes CDR1 SGHRS and CDR2 YFSETQ. The CDR3 contains 14 residues. CDR3 DNA sequence: TGCGCCAGCAGCCTGGGACAGGGTCGGGAGACCCAGTACTTC. This translates into CASSLGQGRETQYF.

V gene TRBV27 combines with J gene TRBJ2-1; TRBD2 aligns across 13 bases. This CDR3 is built from 15 residues. The J segment lost 12 bases and the V segment lost 3 bases, leaving 8 bases of the junction unmatched. Germline CDR1 is MNHEY and CDR2 is SMNVEV (reference sequence). The CDR3 DNA reads TGTGCCAGCAGTTTTCGGACTAGCGGGGGAAGGGGGCAGTTCTTC. Translation gives CASSFRTSGGRGQFF.

The V and J genes are TRBV15 and TRBJ1-1; TRBD1 matches at 7 bases. This CDR3 comprises 14 residues. J was trimmed by 10 bases and V by 1 base; bases with no gene match: 9. Germline loops: CDR1 LNHNV, CDR2 YYDKDF (reference sequence). The CDR3 DNA reads as TGTGCCACCAGCAGAGTGACAGGGAGCTCGCGAGCTTTCTTT. This translates into CATSRVTGSSRAFF.

The chain combines TRBV6-6 with TRBJ2-1; 9 bases are a match to TRBD1. Germline V gene lookup returns CDR1 MNHNY and CDR2 SVGAGI (reference sequence). The CDR3 runs to 14 residues. The junction had 6 bases not matched to a gene; V was cut back by 5 bases and J by 7 bases. The CDR3 protein is CASSPGQGLNEQFF. The DNA for the CDR3 is TGTGCCAGCAGTCCGGGACAGGGTTTGAATGAGCAGTTCTTC.

This chain connects TRBV29-1 to TRBJ1-1, with TRBD1 matching 9 bases. CDR3 size: 14 residues. Looked up from germline, CDR1 is SQVTM and CDR2 is ANQGSEA. V gave up 0 bases and J gave up 4 bases; unmatched junction bases: 3. CDR3 sequence: CSVEETTGGTEAFF. The DNA for the CDR3 is TGCAGCGTTGAAGAAACGACAGGGGGCACTGAAGCTTTCTTT.

This chain uses TRBV11-3 with TRBJ2-1; 11 nucleotides match TRBD2. The CDR3 is 13 residues long. Losses at the gene ends were 4 bases for V and 9 bases for J; bases not matched to a gene: 2. CDR1 is SGHNT, CDR2 YENEEA, per germline. CDR3 in amino acids: CASSYGLAGEQFF. CDR3 sequence (DNA): TGTGCCAGCAGCTACGGACTAGCGGGTGAGCAGTTCTTC.

The chain couples TRBV3-1 (or the pseudogene TRBV3-2) to TRBJ2-4, with D maybe TRBD2 (6 bases). The CDR3 runs to 13 residues. Germline CDR1 is LGHDT and CDR2 is YNNKEL (reference sequence). V gave up 7 bases and J gave up 6 bases, with 13 bases separating them. CDR3 in amino acids: CASTGTLPNIQYF. In DNA form, the CDR3 reads TGTGCCAGCACCGGGACTCTCCCAAACATTCAGTACTTC.

The V call is TRBV5-1, the J call TRBJ1-5, with TRBD1 matching 8 bases. Trimming removed 4 bases from V and 6 bases from J; junction bases left unmatched: 6. Germline values: CDR1 SGHRS, CDR2 YFSETQ. The CDR3 spans 14 residues. As DNA, the CDR3 is TGCGCCAGCAGCCCAGGACAGGGAAGTCAGCCCCAGCATTTT. Protein: CASSPGQGSQPQHF.

The rearrangement uses TRBV7-3 and TRBJ2-1; TRBD2 aligns across 9 bases. The CDR3 sequence is 16 residues long. V was clipped by 4 bases and J by 9 bases; unmatched bases: 13. Germline CDR1 and CDR2: SGHTA and FQGTGA. The DNA of the CDR3 is TGTGCCAGCAGCTCCAGGGGGGCTAGCGGGGTGTCTGAGCAGTTCTTC. Amino acid sequence: CASSSRGASGVSEQFF.